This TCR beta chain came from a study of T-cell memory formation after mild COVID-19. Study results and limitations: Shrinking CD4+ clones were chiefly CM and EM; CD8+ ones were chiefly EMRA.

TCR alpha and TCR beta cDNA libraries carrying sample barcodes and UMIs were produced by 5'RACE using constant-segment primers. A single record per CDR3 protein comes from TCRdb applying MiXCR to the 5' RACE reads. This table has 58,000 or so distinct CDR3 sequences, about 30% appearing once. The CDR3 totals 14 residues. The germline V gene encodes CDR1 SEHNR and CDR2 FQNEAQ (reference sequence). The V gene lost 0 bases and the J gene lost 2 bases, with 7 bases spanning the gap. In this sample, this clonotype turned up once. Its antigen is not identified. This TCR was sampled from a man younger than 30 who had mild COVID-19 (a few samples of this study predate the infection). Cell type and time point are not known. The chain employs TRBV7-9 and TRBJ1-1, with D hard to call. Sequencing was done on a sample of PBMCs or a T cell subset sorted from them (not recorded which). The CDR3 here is CASSLALTNTEAFF. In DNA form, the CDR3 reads TGTGCCAGCAGCTTAGCGCTGACTAACACTGAAGCTTTCTTT. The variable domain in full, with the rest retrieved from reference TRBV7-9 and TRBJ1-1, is DTGVSQNPRHKITKRGQNVTFRCDPISEHNRLYWYRQTLGQGPEFLTYFQNEAQLEKSRLLSDRFSAERPKGSFSTLEIQRTEQGDSAMYLCASSLALTNTEAFFGQGTRLTVV.